This T cell receptor (beta chain) was identified during a study of blood T cells in healthy people across ages. Overall study results and limits: Versus aged donors, long-lived donors had higher diversity and more naive CD4+ cells.

Combining a sample-barcoded 5' primer with a J-beta primer mix, a second PCR ran for roughly 6 to 12 cycles. From the 5' RACE reads, TCRdb called clonotypes with MiXCR, one entry per CDR3 protein. The table has about 1.6 million distinct CDR3 sequences, 34% seen once. With regard to this clonotype: As yet, its antigen is unknown. Relative to the germline gene, one junction end is altered; a read error may explain this.

The CDR3 is made up of 15 amino acids. Germline V gives CDR1 SGHVS, CDR2 FQNEAQ. Every sample gave at least 6 micrograms of total RNA when it was extracted. Sequencing input: blood. The TCR originated in a woman in her 30s in good health. The rearrangement uses TRBV7-8 and TRBJ2-5; D unresolved. The J call may be incorrect, as the DNA end agrees better with TRBJ2-7. The CDR3 region has the DNA TGTACCAGCAGCTCTAACGCAGGTCCTAAGGGCGAGCAGTACTTC. As protein: CTSSSNAGPKGEQYF.